The TCR beta chain described here comes from a study of radiation and T cells in renal cell carcinoma. Libraries were prepared by immunoSEQ multiplex PCR; TCRdb keeps only in-frame clonotypes and omits some of them. The data contain over 35,000 clones, over 80% of them seen just once; the ten biggest clones take up 25% to 30%. Noted time point: blood 4 weeks post-SBRT, at nephrectomy. Treatment denoted: 15 Gy SBRT to primary tumor, nephrectomy 4 weeks later. Serial blood draws occurred at baseline and 2 and 4 weeks post-SBRT. The receptor was derived from a woman aged 70-85 years with renal cell carcinoma. The sample was blood, taken from a patient whose treatment included radiotherapy and nephrectomy.

CDR3 in amino acids: CASSVGTGVGYGYTF. The CDR3 nucleotides are TGCGCCAGCAGCGTAGGGACAGGGGTAGGCTATGGCTACACCTTC. The chain has TRBV5-1 and TRBJ1-2, with 10 bases lining up with TRBD1. Germline CDR1 is SGHRS and CDR2 is YFSETQ. This CDR3 is built from 15 residues. V trimming: 4 bases; J trimming: 4 bases; junction bases outside the gene matches: 7. The whole variable domain, remainder taken from reference TRBV5-1 and TRBJ1-2, is KAGVTQTPRYLIKTRGQQVTLSCSPISGHRSVSWYQQTPGQGLQFLFEYFSETQRNKGNFPGRFSGRQFSNSRSEMNVSTLELGDSALYLCASSVGTGVGYGYTFGSGTRLTVV.